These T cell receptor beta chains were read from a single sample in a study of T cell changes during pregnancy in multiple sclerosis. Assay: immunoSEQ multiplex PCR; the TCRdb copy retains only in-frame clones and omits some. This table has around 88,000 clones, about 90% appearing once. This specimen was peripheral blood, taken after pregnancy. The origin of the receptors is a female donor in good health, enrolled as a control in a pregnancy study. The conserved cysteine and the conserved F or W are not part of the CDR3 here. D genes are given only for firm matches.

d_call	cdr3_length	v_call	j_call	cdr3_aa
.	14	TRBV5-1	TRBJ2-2	ASDLLERSNTGELF
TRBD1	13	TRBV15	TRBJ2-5	ATSRDSGGQETQY
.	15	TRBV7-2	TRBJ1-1	ASSLGGSGTINTEAF
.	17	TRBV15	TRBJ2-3	ATSRDIRSGHLMTNTQY
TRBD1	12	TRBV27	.	ASKKQGAFYEQY
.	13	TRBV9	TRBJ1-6	ASSGRGGYNSPLH
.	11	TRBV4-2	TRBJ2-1	ASSQQEGSEQF
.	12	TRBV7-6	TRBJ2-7	ASSPSGAGGEQY
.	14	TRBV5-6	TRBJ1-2	ASRRQQGFRIYGYT
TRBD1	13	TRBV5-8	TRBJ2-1	ASSLGTGSVNEQF
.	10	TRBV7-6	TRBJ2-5	ASSSSGETQY
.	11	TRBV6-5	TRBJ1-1	ASSPLEAPEAF
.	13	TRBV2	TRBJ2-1	ASSFSQIPGNEQF
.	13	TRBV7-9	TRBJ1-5	ASSLAGGGFQPQH
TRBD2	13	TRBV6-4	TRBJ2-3	ASSDSSGGTDTQY
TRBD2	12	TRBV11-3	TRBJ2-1	ASSSSSGNEEQF
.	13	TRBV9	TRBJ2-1	ASSVASRLYNEQF
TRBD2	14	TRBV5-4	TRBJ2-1	ASSRRAGGPHNEQF
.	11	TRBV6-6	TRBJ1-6	ASMGGEIQALH
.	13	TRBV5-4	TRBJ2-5	ASSLTQRGEETQY
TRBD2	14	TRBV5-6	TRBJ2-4	ASTLERGGDKNIQY
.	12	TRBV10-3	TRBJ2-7	AIREQDPGDEQY
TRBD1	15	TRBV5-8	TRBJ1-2	ASSFPTGALSAYGYT
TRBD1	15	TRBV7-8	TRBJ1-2	ASSQRQGGKGNYGYT
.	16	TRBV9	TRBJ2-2	ASSLGLPNPTNTGELF
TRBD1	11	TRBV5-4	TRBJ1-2	ASSPDRDYGYT
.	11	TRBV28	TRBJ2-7	ASRNDYTYEQY
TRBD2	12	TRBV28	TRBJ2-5	ATLTSGFQETQY
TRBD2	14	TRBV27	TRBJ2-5	ASSLFGSGSSETQY
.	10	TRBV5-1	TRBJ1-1	ASTGLYTEAF
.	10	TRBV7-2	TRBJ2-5	ASSVSQETQY
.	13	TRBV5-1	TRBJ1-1	ASSTQTAFYTEAF
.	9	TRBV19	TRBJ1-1	ASSIGGEAF
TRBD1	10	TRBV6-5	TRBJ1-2	ASSGTGGYYT
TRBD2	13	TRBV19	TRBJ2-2	ASSILAGGTGELF
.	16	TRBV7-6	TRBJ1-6	ASSSSPRTSSYNSPLH
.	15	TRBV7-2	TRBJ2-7	ASSSKRTGLPPYEQY
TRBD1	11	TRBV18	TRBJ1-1	ASLQGVGTEAF
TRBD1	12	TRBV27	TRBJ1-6	ASSYGTENSPLH
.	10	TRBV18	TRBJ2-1	ASSPPGEAQF
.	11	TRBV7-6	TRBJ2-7	ASSLGGFSEQY
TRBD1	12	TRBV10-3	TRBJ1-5	AISPGQGNQPQH
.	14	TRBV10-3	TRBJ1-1	AISEPGGAQGTEAF
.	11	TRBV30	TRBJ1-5	AWSAGGDQPQH
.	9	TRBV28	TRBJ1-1	ASSFSSGAF
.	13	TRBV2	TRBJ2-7	ASSPRPQGSYEQY
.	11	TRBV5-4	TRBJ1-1	ASSLGPNTEAF
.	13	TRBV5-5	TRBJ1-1	ASSSQGVVNTEAF
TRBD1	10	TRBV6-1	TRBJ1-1	ASHRGSTEAF
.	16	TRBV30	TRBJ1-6	AWSPGAARSSYNSPLH
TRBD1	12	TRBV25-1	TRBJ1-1	ASSETGRNTEAF
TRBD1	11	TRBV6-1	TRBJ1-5	AGRFSPGQTQH
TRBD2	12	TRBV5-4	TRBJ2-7	ASSLKLAGGEQY
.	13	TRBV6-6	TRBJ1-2	ASSYLGRGPYGYT